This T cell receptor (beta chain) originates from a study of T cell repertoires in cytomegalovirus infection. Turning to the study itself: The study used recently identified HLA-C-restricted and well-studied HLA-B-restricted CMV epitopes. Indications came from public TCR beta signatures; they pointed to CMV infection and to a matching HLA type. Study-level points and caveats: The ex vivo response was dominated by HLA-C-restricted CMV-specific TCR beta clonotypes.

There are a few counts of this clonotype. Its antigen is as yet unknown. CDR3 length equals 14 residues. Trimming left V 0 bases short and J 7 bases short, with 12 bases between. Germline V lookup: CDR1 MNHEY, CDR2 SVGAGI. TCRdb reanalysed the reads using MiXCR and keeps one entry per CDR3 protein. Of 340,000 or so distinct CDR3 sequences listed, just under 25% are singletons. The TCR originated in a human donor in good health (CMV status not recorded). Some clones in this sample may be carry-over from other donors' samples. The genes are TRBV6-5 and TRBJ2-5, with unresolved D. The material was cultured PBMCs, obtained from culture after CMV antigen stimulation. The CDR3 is CASSYSVGGTTQYF. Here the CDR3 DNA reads TGTGCCAGCAGTTACTCGGTCGGCGGCACGACCCAGTACTTC.